These T cell receptor beta chains were read from a single sample in a study of regulatory T cells in long-lasting Graves disease. TCRdb reprocessed the multiplex PCR reads via MiXCR and lists one record per CDR3 protein. The sample has 450,000 to 600,000 distinct CDR3 sequences; about 13% are singletons. A further study also used this sample, focusing on T cells in Graves' hyperthyroidism and ophthalmopathy.

This material consisted of peripheral blood mononuclear cells (PBMCs), taken at new diagnosis, from a patient treated with antithyroid drugs. The receptors come from a man aged 30 to 39 with Graves disease. The CDR3 runs from the conserved cysteine through the conserved F or W. Fields, in order: D gene, V gene, J gene, clone size, CDR3 DNA, CDR3 protein. A D gene is named only where the DNA matches it firmly. Clone size is shown for a subset of rows, as once, few, many or a class of expanded clone.

TRBD2,TRBV2,TRBJ2-7,many,TGTGCCAGCAAGGAGGCTAGCGGGAGCTACGAGCAGTACTTC,CASKEASGSYEQYF
TRBD1,TRBV5-1,TRBJ2-3,NA,TGCGCCAGCAGCTTGGGGGACAGAACCACAGATACGCAGTATTTT,CASSLGDRTTDTQYF
TRBD1,TRBV5-5,TRBJ2-7,few,TGTGCCAGCAGTTCGACAGGGTTTAGGAGCTCCTACGAGCAGTACTTC,CASSSTGFRSSYEQYF
NA,TRBV6-1,TRBJ1-6,once,TGTGCCAGCAGCCGATCCGGGACGAAAAATTCACCCCTCCACTTT,CASSRSGTKNSPLHF
TRBD1,TRBV29-1,TRBJ1-1,many,TGCAGCGTTGATAAAGGGGGCCTGAACACTGAAGCTTTCTTT,CSVDKGGLNTEAFF
TRBD2,TRBV11-2,TRBJ2-1,many,TGTGCCAGCAGCTCTTTAGCGGGAGCCTACAATGAGCAGTTCTTC,CASSSLAGAYNEQFF
TRBD1,TRBV2,TRBJ1-6,NA,TGTGCCAGCATGGACAGGGTATTTACTTCACCCCTCCACTTT,CASMDRVFTSPLHF
TRBD2,TRBV30,TRBJ2-7,many,TGTGCCTGGAGTGAACTGGCGGGAGATTTATTAGAGCAGTACTTC,CAWSELAGDLLEQYF
TRBD2,TRBV24-1,TRBJ2-5,NA,TGTGCCACCAGTGGACTAGCGGGAGGACTGAGGGAGACCCAGTACTTC,CATSGLAGGLRETQYF
NA,TRBV20-1,TRBJ1-3,once,TGCAGTGCTAGAGCCCCGCGGGAGGCTGGAAACACCATATATTTT,CSARAPREAGNTIYF
TRBD1,TRBV2,TRBJ2-7,many,TGTGCCAGCAGGTGGGGACAGTTTTCCTACGAGCAGTACTTC,CASRWGQFSYEQYF
NA,TRBV29-1,TRBJ2-7,many,TGCAGCGTTCTCGATGTGGCCTCCTACGAGCAGTACTTC,CSVLDVASYEQYF
NA,TRBV12-5,TRBJ2-7,many,TGTGCTAGTGGCTGGCTAGGGAGTTACGAGCAGTACTTC,CASGWLGSYEQYF